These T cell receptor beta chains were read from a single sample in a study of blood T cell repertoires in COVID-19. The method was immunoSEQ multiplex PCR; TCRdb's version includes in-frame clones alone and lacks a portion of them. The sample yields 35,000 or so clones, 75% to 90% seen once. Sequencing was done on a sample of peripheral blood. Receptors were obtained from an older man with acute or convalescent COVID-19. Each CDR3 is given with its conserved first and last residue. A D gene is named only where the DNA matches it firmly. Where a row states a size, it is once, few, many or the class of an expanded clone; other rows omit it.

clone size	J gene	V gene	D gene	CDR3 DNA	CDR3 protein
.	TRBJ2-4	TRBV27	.	TGTGCCAGCAAGGAGTTGGCCAAAAACATTCAGTACTTC	CASKELAKNIQYF
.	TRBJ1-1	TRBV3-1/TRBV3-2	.	TGTGCCAGCAGGTCCGGAGAGGCTGAGAATGAAGCTTTCTTT	CASRSGEAENEAFF
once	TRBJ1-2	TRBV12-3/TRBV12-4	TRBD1	TGTGCCAGCAGTTTGCAGGGGGATGGCTACACCTTC	CASSLQGDGYTF
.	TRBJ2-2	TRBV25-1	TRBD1	TGTGCCAGCAGAGAGGGGGCGAGGACCGGGGAGCTGTTTTTT	CASREGARTGELFF
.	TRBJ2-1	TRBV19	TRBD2	TGTGCAAGTAGAATACTAGCGGGAGGTCAGGGCAATGAGCAGTTCTTC	CASRILAGGQGNEQFF
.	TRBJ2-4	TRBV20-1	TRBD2	TGCAGTGCTAGTAGTGCAGCGGGAGTCATTCAGTACTTC	CSASSAAGVIQYF
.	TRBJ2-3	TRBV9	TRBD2	TGTGCCAGCAGCGCCAAGAAGACTAGCGATGTTATCACAGATACGCAGTATTTT	CASSAKKTSDVITDTQYF
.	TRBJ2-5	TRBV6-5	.	TGTGCCAGCAGTACAGAATTAAAAGAGACCCAGTACTTC	CASSTELKETQYF
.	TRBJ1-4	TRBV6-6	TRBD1	TGTGCCAGCAGTATACTATCGACAGGGGGGAACGAAAAACTGTTTTTT	CASSILSTGGNEKLFF
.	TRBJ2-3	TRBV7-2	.	TGTGCCAGCAGCCCTAGGGGGGGCGTACTCACAGATACGCAGTATTTT	CASSPRGGVLTDTQYF
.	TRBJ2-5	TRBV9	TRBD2	TGTGCCAGCAGCGTAGGCGGGAGGCTGGAGACCCAGTACTTC	CASSVGGRLETQYF
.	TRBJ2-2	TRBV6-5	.	TGTGCCAGCAGTTATGGAGGGATTGTCACCGGGGAGCTGTTTTTT	CASSYGGIVTGELFF
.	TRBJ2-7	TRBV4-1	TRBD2	TGCGCCAGCAGCCGGGGAAGGACTAGCGGGAGAGGAGGGGTCGAGCAGTACTTC	CASSRGRTSGRGGVEQYF
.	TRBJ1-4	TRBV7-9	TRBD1	TGTGCCAGCAGCGACAGGGGACAGCGTGAAAAACTGTTTTTT	CASSDRGQREKLFF
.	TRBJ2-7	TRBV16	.	TGTGCCAGCAGCCAAGTTGTCGGGGGATACGAGCAGTACTTC	CASSQVVGGYEQYF
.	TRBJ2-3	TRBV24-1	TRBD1	TGTGCCACCAGTGATCGTGGACAGGGGAACTCAGATACGCAGTATTTT	CATSDRGQGNSDTQYF
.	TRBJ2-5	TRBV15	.	TGTGCCACCAGCAGAGATCCGGCGGGAGAGACCCAGTACTTC	CATSRDPAGETQYF
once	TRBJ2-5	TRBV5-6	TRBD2	TGTGCCAGCAGCACACTTAGCGGGAGCCAAGAGACCCAGTACTTC	CASSTLSGSQETQYF
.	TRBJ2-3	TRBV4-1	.	TGCGCCAGCAGCCCAACCGTTGCGACAGATACGCAGTATTTT	CASSPTVATDTQYF
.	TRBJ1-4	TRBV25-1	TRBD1	TGTGCCAGCAGTAGGGACAGGGGAGGGGAAAAACTGTTTTTT	CASSRDRGGEKLFF
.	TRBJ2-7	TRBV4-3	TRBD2	TGCGCCAGCAGCCAAGAGGGGACTAGCGGGAGGTATGAGCAGTACTTC	CASSQEGTSGRYEQYF
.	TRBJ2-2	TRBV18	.	TGTGCCAGCTCACCGACAGGGAACACCGGGGAGCTGTTTTTT	CASSPTGNTGELFF
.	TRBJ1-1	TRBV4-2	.	TGTGCCAGCAGCCAAGATGGCCCAGTTGCTGAAGCTTTCTTT	CASSQDGPVAEAFF
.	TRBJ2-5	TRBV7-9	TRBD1	TGTGCCAGCAGCACAGGACAGGGAGCGGAGACCCAGTACTTC	CASSTGQGAETQYF
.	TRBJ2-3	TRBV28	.	TGTGCCAGCAGTTACAAGACGGGAGAGAACACAGATACGCAGTATTTT	CASSYKTGENTDTQYF
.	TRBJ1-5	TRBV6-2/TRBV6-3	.	TGTGCCAGCAGCCAAGGGACAAATCGCGGCGACCAGCCCCAGCATTTT	CASSQGTNRGDQPQHF
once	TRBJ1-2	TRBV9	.	TGTGCCAGCAGCGTAGCAGGGGCTGGCTACACCTTC	CASSVAGAGYTF
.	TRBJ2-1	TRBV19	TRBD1	TGTGCCAGTGTCCCGGGACAGGGGAAGGGCTACAATGAGCAGTTCTTC	CASVPGQGKGYNEQFF
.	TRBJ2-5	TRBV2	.	TGTGCCAGCAGTGAGGTTGGCATCGGGGCCCAGTACTTC	CASSEVGIGAQYF
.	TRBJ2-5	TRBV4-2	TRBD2	TGTGCCAGCAGCCAAGATCGACTAGCGGGAGGGCCGGAGGAGACCCAGTACTTC	CASSQDRLAGGPEETQYF
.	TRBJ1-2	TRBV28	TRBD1	TGTGCCAGCAATTTTGGGTCAGGGGGGACCTATGGCTACACCTTC	CASNFGSGGTYGYTF
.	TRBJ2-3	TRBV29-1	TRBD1	TGCAGCGTTGAGCAGGGGGCGCGGGCAGATACGCAGTATTTT	CSVEQGARADTQYF
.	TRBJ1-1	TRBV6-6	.	TGTGCCAGCAGTTACGGCGGGAGTGGGAAGAACACTGAAGCTTTCTTT	CASSYGGSGKNTEAFF
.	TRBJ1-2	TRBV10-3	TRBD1	TGTGCCATCCGGGACAGGGACAACTATGGCTACACCTTC	CAIRDRDNYGYTF
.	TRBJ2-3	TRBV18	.	TGTGCCAGCTCACCAGGTGGAGCAGGGGCCACAGATACGCAGTATTTT	CASSPGGAGATDTQYF
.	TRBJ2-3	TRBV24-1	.	TGTGCCACCAGTTTCCCAACGGAGAAGCAGTATTTT	CATSFPTEKQYF
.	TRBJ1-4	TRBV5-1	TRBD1	TGCGCCAGCAGCTTGGGGGGACAGGGGAATGAAAAACTGTTTTTT	CASSLGGQGNEKLFF
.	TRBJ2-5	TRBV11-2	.	TGTGCCAGCAGCTCCCGGACAGATGGGGAGACCCAGTACTTC	CASSSRTDGETQYF
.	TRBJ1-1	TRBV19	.	TGTGCCAGTAGTGTTCCCGGGGGGCGCAGCGCTGAAGCTTTCTTT	CASSVPGGRSAEAFF
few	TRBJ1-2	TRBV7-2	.	TGTGCCAGCAGCTTAGACTCGGTTCACTCGACTGATGGCTACACCTTC	CASSLDSVHSTDGYTF
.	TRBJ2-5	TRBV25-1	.	TGTGCCAGCAGTGGGGGCCCCCTCGGGGAGACCCAGTACTTC	CASSGGPLGETQYF
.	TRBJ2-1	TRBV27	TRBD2	TGTGCCAGCAGTTTTGCACTAGCGGGAAGGGATGAGCAGTTCTTC	CASSFALAGRDEQFF
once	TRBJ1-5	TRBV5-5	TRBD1	TGTGCCAGCAGCAAAACACCGGGACAGGGGGCCAATCAGCCCCAGCATTTT	CASSKTPGQGANQPQHF
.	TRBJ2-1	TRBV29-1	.	TGCAGCGCCTCAAGTCGGGGTGAGCAGTTCTTC	CSASSRGEQFF
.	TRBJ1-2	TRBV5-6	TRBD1	TGTGCCAGCAACCCACAGGGGAGGTTTGGCTACACCTTC	CASNPQGRFGYTF
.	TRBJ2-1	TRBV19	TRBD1	TGTGCCAGTAGTGCCCTCCCTAAGACAGGGGTGGCCTACAATGAGCAGTTCTTC	CASSALPKTGVAYNEQFF
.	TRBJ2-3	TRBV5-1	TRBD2	TGCGCCAGCAGCTCCCGGACTAGCGGCACAGATACGCAGTATTTT	CASSSRTSGTDTQYF
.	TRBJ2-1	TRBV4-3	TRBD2	TGCGCCAGCAGCCAGGGACTAGCGGGAGAAATGGATGAGCAGTTCTTC	CASSQGLAGEMDEQFF